Listed below are T cell receptor beta chains from one sample, sequenced in a study of response to subunit inactivated influenza vaccine. TCRdb re-analysed the RT-PCR reads in MiXCR, keeping a single row per CDR3 protein. The repertoire holds approximately 730,000 distinct CDR3 sequences, roughly 13% seen once, with around 7.3% in the top ten. The source was PBMCs from blood, collected 14 to 15 days before vaccination. The origin of the receptors is a man aged 45-60 years who received an inactivated influenza vaccine. CDR3s include the opening cysteine and the closing phenylalanine or tryptophan. Each record gives: D gene, clone size, V gene, J gene, CDR3 protein, CDR3 DNA. D genes are given only for firm matches. Size tells how often a clone was seen (once, few, many) or the class of an expanded clone, and some rows leave it out.

.,.,TRBV7-2,TRBJ2-1,CASSSSGRNSYNEQFF,TGTGCCAGCAGCTCTTCGGGCAGAAACTCCTACAATGAGCAGTTCTTC
TRBD2,.,TRBV10-3,TRBJ2-3,CAIGLAGPPLNTQYF,TGTGCCATCGGCCTAGCGGGTCCCCCTTTAAATACGCAGTATTTT
.,.,TRBV27,TRBJ2-7,CASSLKGIGLYEQYF,TGTGCCAGCAGCCTAAAGGGGATTGGGCTTTACGAGCAGTACTTC
TRBD2,.,TRBV11-1,TRBJ2-1,CASSQSIAGATYNEQFF,TGTGCCAGCAGCCAGTCTATAGCGGGAGCTACCTACAATGAGCAGTTCTTC
.,many,TRBV6-2/TRBV6-3,TRBJ2-1,CASSPRGYEQFF,TGTGCCAGCAGCCCAAGGGGCTATGAGCAGTTCTTC
TRBD1,few,TRBV12-3/TRBV12-4,TRBJ2-5,CASSPGDRQETQYF,TGTGCCAGCAGTCCGGGGGACAGGCAAGAGACCCAGTACTTC
TRBD2,few,TRBV20-1,TRBJ2-7,CSATLAVEQYF,TGCAGTGCCACGCTAGCGGTCGAGCAGTACTTC
.,.,TRBV7-8,TRBJ2-2,CASSLLGPHLGGELFF,TGTGCCAGCAGCCTACTGGGACCGCACCTTGGCGGGGAGCTGTTTTTT
TRBD1,.,TRBV12-3/TRBV12-4,TRBJ2-3,CASSRDGTGLDTRYF,TGTGCCAGCAGTAGAGACGGGACAGGGCTAGATACGCGGTATTTT
.,few,TRBV20-1,TRBJ2-1,CSGQEEAYNEQFF,TGCAGTGGGCAGGAGGAAGCCTACAATGAGCAGTTCTTC
.,.,TRBV25-1,TRBJ1-4,CASSESRVEKLFF,TGTGCCAGCAGTGAATCGCGGGTTGAAAAACTGTTTTTT
.,.,TRBV5-1,TRBJ1-1,CASSKQGGADTEAFF,TGCGCCAGCAGCAAACAGGGAGGTGCGGACACTGAAGCTTTCTTT
TRBD2,many,TRBV12-3/TRBV12-4,TRBJ2-1,CASRIAGGFFEQFF,TGTGCCAGCAGAATAGCGGGGGGGTTTTTTGAGCAGTTCTTC
.,.,TRBV18,TRBJ2-5,CASSFRQVQETQYF,TGTGCCAGCTCATTTCGACAGGTCCAAGAGACCCAGTACTTC
.,few,TRBV7-2,TRBJ2-3,CASSLALGPYADTQYF,TGTGCCAGCAGCTTAGCGCTAGGGCCCTACGCAGATACGCAGTATTTT
.,.,TRBV3-1,TRBJ1-1,CASSMHGGGTEAFF,TGTGCCAGCAGCATGCACGGAGGGGGCACTGAAGCTTTCTTT
.,few,TRBV18,TRBJ2-3,CASSPFGSGNTDTQYF,TGTGCCAGCTCACCATTCGGAAGCGGAAACACAGATACGCAGTATTTT
TRBD1,many,TRBV20-1,TRBJ2-2,CSAGQGGTGELFF,TGCAGTGCTGGACAGGGGGGAACCGGGGAGCTGTTTTTT
TRBD1,.,TRBV25-1,TRBJ2-3,CASSGTGAGTDTQYF,TGTGCCAGCAGTGGGACAGGGGCCGGCACAGATACGCAGTATTTT
.,.,TRBV7-9,TRBJ1-6,CASSLGTYNSPLHF,TGTGCCAGCAGCCTCGGGACTTATAATTCACCCCTCCACTTT
TRBD2,.,TRBV4-2,TRBJ2-1,CASSQPLAGGQHEQFF,TGTGCCAGCAGCCAACCGCTAGCGGGGGGGCAACATGAGCAGTTCTTC
TRBD2,few,TRBV19,TRBJ2-1,CASGEGLAYNEQFF,TGTGCCAGCGGGGAGGGACTAGCTTACAATGAGCAGTTCTTC
.,few,TRBV28,TRBJ1-1,CASPPEGLYGEAFF,TGTGCCAGCCCCCCCGAGGGGTTGTATGGTGAAGCTTTCTTT
.,few,TRBV29-1,TRBJ2-3,CSVSRAVDTQYF,TGCAGCGTCTCCCGAGCCGTAGATACGCAGTATTTT
.,.,TRBV6-6,TRBJ1-2,CASRDRNYGYTF,TGTGCCAGCAGGGACCGTAACTATGGCTACACCTTC
.,.,TRBV6-5,TRBJ2-7,CASSYKGGLDYEQYF,TGTGCCAGCAGTTACAAGGGAGGCCTAGACTACGAGCAGTACTTC
.,few,TRBV9,TRBJ2-7,CASSVDSGPYSYEQYF,TGTGCCAGCAGCGTAGACTCTGGGCCCTACTCCTACGAGCAGTACTTC
.,.,TRBV6-2/TRBV6-3,TRBJ2-7,CASSRLRDLSSYEQYF,TGTGCCAGCAGTAGGCTCCGGGACTTGAGCTCCTACGAGCAGTACTTC
.,.,TRBV5-1,TRBJ2-2,CASSPFGGSTGELFF,TGCGCCAGCAGCCCCTTCGGGGGCAGCACCGGGGAGCTGTTTTTT
.,few,TRBV7-2,TRBJ2-7,CASSLTVRPDEQYF,TGTGCCAGCAGCTTAACGGTACGACCAGACGAGCAGTACTTC
TRBD1,many,TRBV12-3/TRBV12-4,TRBJ2-1,CASSWFDRANEQFF,TGTGCCAGCAGTTGGTTCGACAGGGCCAATGAGCAGTTCTTC
.,.,TRBV28,TRBJ1-1,CAITMDWGMNTEAFF,TGTGCCATCACAATGGACTGGGGCATGAACACTGAAGCTTTCTTT
TRBD1,many,TRBV6-2/TRBV6-3,TRBJ2-1,CASSLGTGQFF,TGTGCCAGCAGCCTCGGGACAGGGCAATTTTTC
.,few,TRBV12-3/TRBV12-4,TRBJ1-5,CASSADGPGNQPQHF,TGTGCCAGCAGTGCGGACGGGCCCGGGAACCAGCCCCAGCATTTT
.,.,TRBV6-5,TRBJ2-7,CASSYSRGAYSYEQYF,TGTGCCAGCAGTTACTCGAGAGGGGCTTACTCCTACGAGCAGTACTTC
.,.,TRBV20-1,TRBJ2-5,CSASIRDPRETQYF,TGCAGTGCTAGCATCAGGGATCCGAGGGAGACCCAGTACTTC
.,.,TRBV5-6,TRBJ2-7,CASKRTLSYEQYF,TGTGCCAGCAAAAGGACGCTCTCCTACGAGCAGTACTTC
TRBD1,few,TRBV7-9,TRBJ1-6,CASSSIRDSGSPLHF,TGTGCCAGCAGCTCCATCCGGGACAGCGGGTCACCCCTCCACTTT
.,once,TRBV7-9,TRBJ2-7,CASSFGDLGTYEQYF,TGTGCCAGCAGCTTCGGGGACCTCGGCACCTACGAGCAGTACTTC
TRBD1,.,TRBV20-1,TRBJ2-7,CSAGQWNEQYF,TGCAGTGCGGGACAGTGGAACGAGCAGTACTTC
.,few,TRBV5-1,TRBJ2-7,CASSLEGGPYYEQYF,TGCGCCAGCAGCTTGGAGGGGGGGCCCTACTACGAGCAGTACTTC
.,few,TRBV6-2/TRBV6-3,TRBJ2-1,CASSKGTPTHRQFF,TGTGCCAGCAGCAAGGGGACCCCAACTCATAGGCAGTTCTTC
.,.,TRBV29-1,TRBJ1-5,CSVVVGSSNQPQHF,TGCAGCGTTGTTGTCGGGTCTAGCAATCAGCCCCAGCATTTT
.,few,TRBV29-1,TRBJ1-3,CGLRAGNTIYF,TGCGGATTAAGGGCCGGAAACACCATATATTTT
.,.,TRBV6-2/TRBV6-3,TRBJ1-5,CAGRRDSNQPQHF,TGTGCCGGGCGGAGGGATAGCAATCAGCCCCAGCATTTT
TRBD2,.,TRBV11-3,TRBJ2-2,CASRHSPAGYTGELFF,TGTGCCAGCAGACATAGCCCAGCGGGATACACCGGGGAGCTGTTTTTT
.,.,TRBV19,TRBJ2-5,CASSTGTAAGTQYF,TGTGCCAGTAGTACGGGGACCGCCGCGGGGACCCAGTACTTC
.,few,TRBV12-3/TRBV12-4,TRBJ1-6,CASSPGEGGNSPLHF,TGTGCCAGCAGTCCGGGGGAAGGGGGTAATTCACCCCTCCACTTT
TRBD1,.,TRBV6-1,TRBJ2-7,CASGWDREAGGQYF,TGTGCCAGCGGCTGGGACAGGGAGGCCGGAGGGCAGTACTTC
TRBD1,.,TRBV5-1,TRBJ1-1,CASSNGQGMNTEAFF,TGCGCCAGCAGCAACGGACAGGGGATGAACACTGAAGCTTTCTTT
.,many,TRBV9,TRBJ2-5,CASSVGTWQGTQYF,TGTGCCAGCAGCGTAGGGACTTGGCAAGGTACCCAGTACTTC
.,.,TRBV11-2,TRBJ2-1,CASREDLNEQFF,TGTGCCAGCAGGGAGGACCTCAATGAGCAGTTCTTC
TRBD2,few,TRBV29-1,TRBJ2-7,CSVEEREAYEQYF,TGCAGCGTGGAGGAGCGGGAGGCTTACGAGCAGTACTTC
TRBD2,few,TRBV11-1,TRBJ2-4,CASSPPGRERASAKNIQYF,TGTGCCAGCAGCCCCCCCGGGCGGGAGAGGGCGTCTGCCAAAAACATTCAGTACTTC
TRBD1,.,TRBV5-1,TRBJ2-5,CASSLGDRGLQETQYF,TGCGCCAGCAGCTTAGGGGACAGGGGGCTCCAAGAGACCCAGTACTTC
.,.,TRBV20-1,TRBJ2-3,CSARSTRGLSAWDTQYF,TGCAGTGCTAGAAGTACTAGGGGCCTCTCCGCATGGGATACGCAGTATTTT
TRBD1,.,TRBV12-3/TRBV12-4,TRBJ2-7,CASTPPGTVPYEQYF,TGTGCCAGCACCCCCCCCGGGACAGTACCCTACGAGCAGTACTTC
TRBD2,.,TRBV12-3/TRBV12-4,TRBJ2-1,CASSLYTSGYNEQFF,TGTGCCAGCAGTTTATATACTAGCGGATACAATGAGCAGTTCTTC
.,few,TRBV3-1,TRBJ1-1,CASSQEGAGGTEAFF,TGTGCCAGCAGCCAAGAGGGGGCCGGGGGCACTGAAGCTTTCTTT